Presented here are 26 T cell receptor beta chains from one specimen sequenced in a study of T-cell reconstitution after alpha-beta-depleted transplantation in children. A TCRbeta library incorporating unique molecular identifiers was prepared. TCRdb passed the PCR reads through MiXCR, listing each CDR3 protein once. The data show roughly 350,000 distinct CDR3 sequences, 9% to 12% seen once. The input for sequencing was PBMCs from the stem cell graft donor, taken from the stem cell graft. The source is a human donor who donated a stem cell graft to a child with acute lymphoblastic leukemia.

The CDR3 nucleotides read TGTGCCAGTAGTATGGGGGGAACTAGCCGTGATACGCAGTATTTT. It encodes CASSMGGTSRDTQYF. V and J are TRBV19 and TRBJ2-3; D perhaps matches TRBD2 (6 bases). Germline CDR1 is LNHDA and CDR2 is SQIVND (reference sequence). This CDR3 has 15 amino acids. V was trimmed by 3 bases and J by 6 bases, leaving 16 bases between them.

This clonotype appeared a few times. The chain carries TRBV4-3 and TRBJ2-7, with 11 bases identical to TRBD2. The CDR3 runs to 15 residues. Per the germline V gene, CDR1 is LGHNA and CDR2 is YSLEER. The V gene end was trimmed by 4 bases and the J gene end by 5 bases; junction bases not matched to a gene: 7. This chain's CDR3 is CASSPIAGGPDEQYF. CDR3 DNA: TGCGCCAGCAGCCCTATAGCGGGAGGGCCAGACGAGCAGTACTTC.

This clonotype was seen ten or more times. The CDR3 bases are TGTGCCAGCAGCTCGGTTATTGGGGGCAATGAGCAGTTCTTC. It translates to CASSSVIGGNEQFF. The chain uses TRBV12-3 or TRBV12-4 and TRBJ2-1; either TRBD1 or TRBD2 may fit D (5 bases each). The ends were cut back, 6 bases at V and 6 bases at J, with 15 bases in the middle. This CDR3 is 14 amino acids long.

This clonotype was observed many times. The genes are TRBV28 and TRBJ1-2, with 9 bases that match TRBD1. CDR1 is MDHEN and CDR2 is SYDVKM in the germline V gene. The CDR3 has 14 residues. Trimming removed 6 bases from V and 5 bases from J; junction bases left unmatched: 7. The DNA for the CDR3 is TGTGCCAGCAGACAAGGACAGGGGACGTATGGCTACACCTTC. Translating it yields CASRQGQGTYGYTF.

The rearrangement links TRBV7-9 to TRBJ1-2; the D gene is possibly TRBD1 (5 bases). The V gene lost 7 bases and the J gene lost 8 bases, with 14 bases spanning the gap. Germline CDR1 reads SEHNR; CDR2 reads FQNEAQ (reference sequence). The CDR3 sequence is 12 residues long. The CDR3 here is CASTMGLSGYTF. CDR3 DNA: TGTGCCAGCACTATGGGGCTCAGCGGCTACACCTTC.

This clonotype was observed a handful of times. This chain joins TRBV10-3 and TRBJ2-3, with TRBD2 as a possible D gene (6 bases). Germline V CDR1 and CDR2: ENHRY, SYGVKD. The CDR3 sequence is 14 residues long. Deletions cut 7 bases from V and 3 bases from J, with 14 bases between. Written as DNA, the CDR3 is TGTGCCATCACTCGGGAGCTCGAAACAGATACGCAGTATTTT. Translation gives CAITRELETDTQYF.

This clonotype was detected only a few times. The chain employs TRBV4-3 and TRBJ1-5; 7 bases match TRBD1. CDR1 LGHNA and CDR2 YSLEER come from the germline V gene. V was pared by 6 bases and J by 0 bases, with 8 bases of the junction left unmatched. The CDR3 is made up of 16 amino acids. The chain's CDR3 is CASSPTGPYSNQPQHF. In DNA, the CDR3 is TGCGCCAGCAGTCCGACAGGGCCTTATAGCAATCAGCCCCAGCATTTT.

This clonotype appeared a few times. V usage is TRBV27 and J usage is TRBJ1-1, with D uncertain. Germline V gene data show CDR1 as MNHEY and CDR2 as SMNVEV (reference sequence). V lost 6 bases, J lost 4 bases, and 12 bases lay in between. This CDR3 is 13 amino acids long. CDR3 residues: CASSLTWGTEAFF. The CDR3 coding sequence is TGTGCCAGCAGCCTCACCTGGGGCACTGAAGCTTTCTTT.

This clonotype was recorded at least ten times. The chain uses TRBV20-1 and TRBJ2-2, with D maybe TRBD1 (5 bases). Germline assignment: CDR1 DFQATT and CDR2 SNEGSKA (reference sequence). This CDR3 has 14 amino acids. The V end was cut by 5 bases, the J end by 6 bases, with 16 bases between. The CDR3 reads CSASDRRRPGELFF. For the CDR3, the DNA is TGCAGTGCTTCTGACAGAAGGCGCCCCGGGGAGCTGTTTTTT.

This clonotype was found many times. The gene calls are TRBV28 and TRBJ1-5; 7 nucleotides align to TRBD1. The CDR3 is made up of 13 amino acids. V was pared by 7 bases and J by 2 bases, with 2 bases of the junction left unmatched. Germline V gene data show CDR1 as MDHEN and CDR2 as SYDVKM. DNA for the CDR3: TGTGCCAGCATTGACAGGGGCAATCAGCCCCAGCATTTT. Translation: CASIDRGNQPQHF.

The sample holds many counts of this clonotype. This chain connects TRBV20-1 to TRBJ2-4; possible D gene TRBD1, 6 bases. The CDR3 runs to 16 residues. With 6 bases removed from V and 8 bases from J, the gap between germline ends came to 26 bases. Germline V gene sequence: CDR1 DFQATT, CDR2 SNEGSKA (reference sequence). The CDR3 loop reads CSAPSRGYPGVHIQYF. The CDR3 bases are TGCAGTGCCCCGAGTAGGGGGTATCCCGGGGTGCACATTCAGTACTTC.

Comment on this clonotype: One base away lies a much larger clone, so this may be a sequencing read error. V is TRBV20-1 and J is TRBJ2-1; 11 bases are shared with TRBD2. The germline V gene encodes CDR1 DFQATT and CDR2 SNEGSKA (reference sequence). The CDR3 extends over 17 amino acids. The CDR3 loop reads CSAPPGLADFLRNEKFF. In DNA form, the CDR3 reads TGCAGTGCTCCGCCGGGACTAGCGGATTTTCTGAGGAATGAGAAGTTCTTC.

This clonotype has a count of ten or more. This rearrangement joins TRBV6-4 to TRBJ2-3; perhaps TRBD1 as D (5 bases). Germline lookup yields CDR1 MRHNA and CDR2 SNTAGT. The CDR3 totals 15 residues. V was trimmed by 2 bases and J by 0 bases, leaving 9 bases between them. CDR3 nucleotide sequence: TGTGCCAGCAGTGACAGTGCAGGGAGCACAGATACGCAGTATTTT. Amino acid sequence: CASSDSAGSTDTQYF.

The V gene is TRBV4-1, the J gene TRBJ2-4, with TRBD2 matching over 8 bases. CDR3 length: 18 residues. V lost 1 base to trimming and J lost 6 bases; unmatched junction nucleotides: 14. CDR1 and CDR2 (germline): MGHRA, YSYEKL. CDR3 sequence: CASSQVGFERGLINIQYF. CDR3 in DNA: TGCGCCAGCAGCCAAGTGGGGTTCGAGCGGGGGCTCATAAACATTCAGTACTTC.

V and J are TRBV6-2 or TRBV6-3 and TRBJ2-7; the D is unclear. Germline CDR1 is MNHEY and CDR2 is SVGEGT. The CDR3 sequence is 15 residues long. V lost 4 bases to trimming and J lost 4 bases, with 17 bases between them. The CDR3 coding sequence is TGTGCCAGCAGTTCCACCGACCCTCCCGGGTACGAGCAGTACTTC. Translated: CASSSTDPPGYEQYF.

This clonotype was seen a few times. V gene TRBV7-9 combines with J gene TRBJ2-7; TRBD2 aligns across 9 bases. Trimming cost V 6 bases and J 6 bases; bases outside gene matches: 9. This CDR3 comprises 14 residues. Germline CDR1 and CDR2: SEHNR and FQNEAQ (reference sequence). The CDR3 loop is CASSAIAGVSEQYF. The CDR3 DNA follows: TGTGCCAGCAGTGCTATAGCGGGAGTATCCGAGCAGTACTTC.

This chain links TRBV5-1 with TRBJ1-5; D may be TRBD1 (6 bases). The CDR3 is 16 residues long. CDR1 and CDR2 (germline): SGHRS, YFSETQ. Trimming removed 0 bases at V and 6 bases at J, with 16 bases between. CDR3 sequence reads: CASSLEIAGESQPQHF. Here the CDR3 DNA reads TGCGCCAGCAGCTTGGAGATAGCAGGGGAAAGTCAGCCCCAGCATTTT.

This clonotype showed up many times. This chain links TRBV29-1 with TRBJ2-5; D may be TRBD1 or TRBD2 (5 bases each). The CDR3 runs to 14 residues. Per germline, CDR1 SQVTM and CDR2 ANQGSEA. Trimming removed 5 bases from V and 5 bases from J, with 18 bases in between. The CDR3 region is CSVTGPRVQETQYF. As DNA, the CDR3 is TGCAGCGTTACGGGACCGCGGGTACAGGAGACCCAGTACTTC.

The CDR3 DNA sequence: TGTGCCAGCAGTTACGCGAAAGGAAGCCGCAATCAGCCCCAGCATTTT. Translation gives CASSYAKGSRNQPQHF. V and J are TRBV6-2 or TRBV6-3 and TRBJ1-5; no firm D call. The germline V gene encodes CDR1 MNHEY and CDR2 SVGEGT. CDR3 length: 16 residues. The V end was cut by 2 bases, the J end by 2 bases, with 13 bases between.

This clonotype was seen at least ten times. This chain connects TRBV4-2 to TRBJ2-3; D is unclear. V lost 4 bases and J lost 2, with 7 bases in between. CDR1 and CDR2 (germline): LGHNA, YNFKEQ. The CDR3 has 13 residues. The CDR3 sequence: CASSPQDTDTQYF. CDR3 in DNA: TGTGCCAGCAGCCCCCAAGACACAGATACGCAGTATTTT.

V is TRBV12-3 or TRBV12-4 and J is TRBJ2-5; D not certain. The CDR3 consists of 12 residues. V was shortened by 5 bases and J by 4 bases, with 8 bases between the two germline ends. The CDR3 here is CASSMGLETQYF. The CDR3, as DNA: TGTGCCAGCAGTATGGGTTTAGAGACCCAGTACTTC.

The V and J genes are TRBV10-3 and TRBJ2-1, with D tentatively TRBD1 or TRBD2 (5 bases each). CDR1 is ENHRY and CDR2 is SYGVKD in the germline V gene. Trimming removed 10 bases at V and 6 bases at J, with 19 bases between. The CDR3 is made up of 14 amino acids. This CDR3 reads CATLRDQRGNEQFF. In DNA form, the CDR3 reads TGTGCCACACTCCGGGACCAAAGGGGCAATGAGCAGTTCTTC.

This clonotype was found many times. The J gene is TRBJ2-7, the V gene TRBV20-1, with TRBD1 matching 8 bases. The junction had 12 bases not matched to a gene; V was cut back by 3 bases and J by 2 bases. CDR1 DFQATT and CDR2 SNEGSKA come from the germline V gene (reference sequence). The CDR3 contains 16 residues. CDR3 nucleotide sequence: TGCAGTGCTAGGGCGCGACAGGGGTTTAGCGCCTACGAGCAGTACTTC. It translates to CSARARQGFSAYEQYF.

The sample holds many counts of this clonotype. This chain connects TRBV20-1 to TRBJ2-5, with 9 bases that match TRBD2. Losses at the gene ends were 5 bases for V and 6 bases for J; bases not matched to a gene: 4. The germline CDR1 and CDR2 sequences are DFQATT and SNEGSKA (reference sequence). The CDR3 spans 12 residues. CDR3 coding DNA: TGCAGTGCTGGCGGGAGGGCACAGACCCAGTACTTC. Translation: CSAGGRAQTQYF.

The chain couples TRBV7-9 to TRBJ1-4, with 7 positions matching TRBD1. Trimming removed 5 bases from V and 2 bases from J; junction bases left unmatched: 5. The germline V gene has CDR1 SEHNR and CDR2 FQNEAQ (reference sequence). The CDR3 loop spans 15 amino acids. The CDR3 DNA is TGTGCCAGCAGCGCCAGGGGGGAGACTAATGAAAAACTGTTTTTT. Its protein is CASSARGETNEKLFF.

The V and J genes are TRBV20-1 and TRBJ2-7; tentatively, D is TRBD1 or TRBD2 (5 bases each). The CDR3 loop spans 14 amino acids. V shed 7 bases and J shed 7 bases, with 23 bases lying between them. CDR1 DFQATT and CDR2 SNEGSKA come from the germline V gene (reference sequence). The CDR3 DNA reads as TGCAGTGTCCGCGGTGACAGTGCCCCGGGGGAGCAGTACTTC. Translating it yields CSVRGDSAPGEQYF.